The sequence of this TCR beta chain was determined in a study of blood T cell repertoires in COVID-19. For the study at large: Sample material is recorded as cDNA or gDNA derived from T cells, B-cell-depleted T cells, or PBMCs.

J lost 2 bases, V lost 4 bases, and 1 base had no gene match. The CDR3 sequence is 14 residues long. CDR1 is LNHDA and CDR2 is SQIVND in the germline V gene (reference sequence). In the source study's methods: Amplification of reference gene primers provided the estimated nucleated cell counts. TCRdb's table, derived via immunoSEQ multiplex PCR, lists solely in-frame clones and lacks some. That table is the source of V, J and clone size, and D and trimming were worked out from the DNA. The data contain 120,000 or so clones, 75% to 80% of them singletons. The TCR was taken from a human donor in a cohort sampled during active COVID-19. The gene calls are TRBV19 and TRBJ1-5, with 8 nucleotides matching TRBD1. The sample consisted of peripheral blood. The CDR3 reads CASSTGGGNQPQHF. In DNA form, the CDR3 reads TGTGCCAGTAGTACAGGGGGCGGCAATCAGCCCCAGCATTTT.